This T cell receptor beta chain emerged from a study of identical twins. Study-level points and caveats: There were fewer insertions in abundant cord blood beta clonotypes, but memory repertoires showed no such pattern.

A note on this clonotype: Its antigen remains unknown.

With V trimmed by 5 bases and J by 4 bases, 7 bases remained unmatched. CDR1 and CDR2 from the germline V gene are LNHDA and SQIVND (reference sequence). The CDR3 has 14 residues. Through template switching, a universal primer site was introduced, and the cDNA contained unique molecular identifiers. TCRdb itself ran the 5' RACE reads through MiXCR, one entry per CDR3 protein. The sample lists 240,000 or so distinct CDR3 sequences; about 13% were seen once. These data also featured in a second study, about yellow fever vaccine responses in identical twins.

The specimen was memory (CD45RO+) T cells sorted from blood. This chain connects TRBV19 to TRBJ2-7; 8 nucleotides match TRBD2. The clonotype originates from a woman aged 18-35 years in good health. The CDR3 sequence: CASSLSGSYYEQYF. The DNA of the CDR3 is TGTGCCAGTAGTCTAAGCGGGAGTTATTACGAGCAGTACTTC.